The clone carrying this T cell receptor (beta chain) showed up just a few times. This record belongs to a study of type 1 regulatory T cells. Background on the study: An in vitro protocol generated T-allo10, a Tr1-enriched, alloantigen-specific CD4 T cell product.

TCRdb called the reads again in MiXCR, with one record for every CDR3 protein. The table has 80,000 to 100,000 distinct CDR3 sequences, around a third seen once; the top ten hold around 2.3%. The source of this sequence is a human donor in good health. The sample was CD4+ T cells, either the whole sample or a sorted fraction (not recorded which).

The CDR3 protein is CATHSGANVLTF. In DNA form, the CDR3 reads TGTGCCACCCATTCTGGGGCCAACGTCCTGACTTTC. The rearrangement links TRBV28 to TRBJ2-6; D unresolved. Trimming pared 10 bases from V and 1 base from J, leaving 5 bases between. Germline V gene data show CDR1 as MDHEN and CDR2 as SYDVKM. The CDR3 is 12 amino acids. The whole variable domain, filled in from reference TRBV28 and TRBJ2-6, reads DVKVTQSSRYLVKRTGEKVFLECVQDMDHENMFWYRQDPGLGLRLIYFSYDVKMKEKGDIPEGYSVSREKKERFSLILESASTNQTSMYLCATHSGANVLTFGAGSRLTVL.